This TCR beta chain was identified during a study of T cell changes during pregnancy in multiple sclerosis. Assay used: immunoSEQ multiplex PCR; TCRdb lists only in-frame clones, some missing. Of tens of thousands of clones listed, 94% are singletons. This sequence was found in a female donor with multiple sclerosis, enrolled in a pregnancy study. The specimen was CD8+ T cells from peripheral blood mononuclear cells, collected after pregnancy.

CDR3 sequence (DNA): TGTGCCAGCAGCACCCCCCGATTGGCGGGACCGCAAGAGACCCAGTACTTC. Translating it yields CASSTPRLAGPQETQYF. The chain couples TRBV9 to TRBJ2-5; TRBD2 might be the D (6 bases). The CDR3 is 17 residues long. Trimming took off 4 bases at V and 2 bases at J, with 21 bases between the two ends. CDR1 and CDR2 from the germline V gene are SGDLS and YYNGEE. Using reference TRBV9 and TRBJ2-5 for the parts outside the CDR3, the full variable domain is DSGVTQTPKHLITATGQRVTLRCSPRSGDLSVYWYQQSLDQGLQFLIQYYNGEERAKGNILERFSAQQFPDLHSELNLSSLELGDSALYFCASSTPRLAGPQETQYFGPGTRLLVL.